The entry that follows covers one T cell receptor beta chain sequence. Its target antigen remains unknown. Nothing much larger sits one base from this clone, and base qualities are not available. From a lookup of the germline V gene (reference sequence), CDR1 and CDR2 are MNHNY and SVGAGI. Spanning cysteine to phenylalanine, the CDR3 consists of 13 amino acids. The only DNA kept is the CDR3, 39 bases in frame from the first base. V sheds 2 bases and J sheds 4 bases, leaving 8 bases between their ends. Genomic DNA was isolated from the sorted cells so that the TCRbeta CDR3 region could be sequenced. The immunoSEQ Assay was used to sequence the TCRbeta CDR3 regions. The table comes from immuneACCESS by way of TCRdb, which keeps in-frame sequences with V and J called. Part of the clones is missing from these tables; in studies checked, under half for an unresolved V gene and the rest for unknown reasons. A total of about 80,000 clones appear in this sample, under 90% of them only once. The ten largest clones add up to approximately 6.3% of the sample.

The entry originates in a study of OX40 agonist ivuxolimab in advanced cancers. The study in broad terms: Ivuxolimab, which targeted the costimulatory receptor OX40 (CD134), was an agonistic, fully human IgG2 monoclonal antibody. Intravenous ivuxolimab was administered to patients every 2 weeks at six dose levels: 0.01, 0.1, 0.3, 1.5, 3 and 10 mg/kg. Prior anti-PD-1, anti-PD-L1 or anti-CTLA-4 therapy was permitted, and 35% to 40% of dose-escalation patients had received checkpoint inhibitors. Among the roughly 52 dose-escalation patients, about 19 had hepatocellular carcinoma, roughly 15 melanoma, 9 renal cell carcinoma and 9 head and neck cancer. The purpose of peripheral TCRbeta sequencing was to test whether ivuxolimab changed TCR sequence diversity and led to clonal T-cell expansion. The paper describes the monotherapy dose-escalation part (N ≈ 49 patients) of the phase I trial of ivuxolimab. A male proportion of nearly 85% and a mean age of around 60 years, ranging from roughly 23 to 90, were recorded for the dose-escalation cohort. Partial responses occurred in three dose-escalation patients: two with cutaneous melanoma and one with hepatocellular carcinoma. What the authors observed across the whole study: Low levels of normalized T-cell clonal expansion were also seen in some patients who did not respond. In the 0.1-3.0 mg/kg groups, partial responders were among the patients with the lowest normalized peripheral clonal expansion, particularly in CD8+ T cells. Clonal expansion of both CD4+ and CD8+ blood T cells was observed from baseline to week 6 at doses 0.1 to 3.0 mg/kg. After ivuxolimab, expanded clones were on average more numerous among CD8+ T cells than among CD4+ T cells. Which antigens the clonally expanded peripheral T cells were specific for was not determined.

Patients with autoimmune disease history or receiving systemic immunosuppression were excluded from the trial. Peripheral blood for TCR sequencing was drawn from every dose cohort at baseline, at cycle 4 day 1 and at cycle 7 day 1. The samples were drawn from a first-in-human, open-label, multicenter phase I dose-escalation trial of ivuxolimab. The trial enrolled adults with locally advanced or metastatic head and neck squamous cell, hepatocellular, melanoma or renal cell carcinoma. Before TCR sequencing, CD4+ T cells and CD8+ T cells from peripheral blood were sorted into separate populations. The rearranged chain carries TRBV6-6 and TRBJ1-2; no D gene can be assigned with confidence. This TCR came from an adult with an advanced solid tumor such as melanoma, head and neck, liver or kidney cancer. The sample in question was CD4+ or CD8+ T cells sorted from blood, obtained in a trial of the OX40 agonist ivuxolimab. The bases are TGTGCCAGCAGTTACCGCCAGTTCTATGGCTACACCTTC. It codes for CASSYRQFYGYTF.